The 4 T cell receptor beta chains reported below all come from one sample, sequenced in a study of shared clonotypes between healthy human individuals. Here immunoSEQ multiplex PCR was the method, and the copy in TCRdb shows in-frame clones only, minus some. The sample contains under 1 million clones, about 91% of which appear only once. CD45RO-negative CD8 cells positively selected for CCR7 made up the naive population, which excluded terminally differentiated effector memory CD45RA+ cells. The specimen was naive CD8+ T cells sorted from blood. These receptors all stem from a young man in good health.

The CDR3 coding sequence is TGCGCCAGCAGCCCCTGGGCGGGAGAGACCCAGTACTTC. This encodes CASSPWAGETQYF. This rearrangement joins TRBV5-1 to TRBJ2-5; a weak D match, TRBD2 (5 bases). V lost 4 bases to trimming and J lost 4 bases, with 11 bases between them. The CDR3 runs 13 residues. Germline values: CDR1 SGHRS, CDR2 YFSETQ.

The CDR3 DNA is TGTGCCAGCAGTTATTCCTCGGCGAATGAGCAGTTCTTC. Amino acid sequence: CASSYSSANEQFF. The rearrangement joins TRBV27 to TRBJ2-1; no firm D call. V lost 4 bases to trimming and J lost 7 bases, with 11 bases between them. This CDR3 spans 13 amino acids. CDR1 and CDR2 (germline): MNHEY, SMNVEV (reference sequence).

The chain has TRBV19 and TRBJ2-3, with 8 bases fitting TRBD1. Germline V CDR1 and CDR2: LNHDA, SQIVND (reference sequence). Trimming cost V 6 bases and J 3 bases; bases outside gene matches: 11. The CDR3 extends over 16 amino acids. The CDR3 DNA reads TGTGCCAGTAGCTCGAGACAGGGGTTTACGACAGATACGCAGTATTTT. Amino acid sequence: CASSSRQGFTTDTQYF.

CDR3 protein: CASSLGTSVHQETQYF. In DNA, the CDR3 is TGTGCCAGCAGCCTGGGGACTAGCGTACACCAAGAGACCCAGTACTTC. The chain carries TRBV7-9 and TRBJ2-5, with 10 bases fitting TRBD2. The germline V gene encodes CDR1 SEHNR and CDR2 FQNEAQ (reference sequence). The CDR3 loop spans 16 amino acids. J was trimmed by 0 bases and V by 5 bases; bases with no gene match: 6.